One sample yielded the 7 T cell receptor beta chains listed below, sequenced in a study of cytomegalovirus exposure and HLA in healthy donors. Assay: immunoSEQ multiplex PCR; the TCRdb copy retains only in-frame clones and omits some. The sample records more than 110,000 clones, 88% being singletons. Sequencing input: PBMCs. These TCRs come from a woman younger than 30 in good health and CMV-seropositive.

This rearrangement joins TRBV7-9 to TRBJ1-2; 8 bases align to TRBD1. The ends lost 5 bases at V and 5 bases at J; junction bases unmatched: 4. This CDR3 has 13 residues. Germline V gene sequence: CDR1 SEHNR, CDR2 FQNEAQ (reference sequence). The CDR3 spells CASSKGQAYGYTF. DNA of the CDR3: TGTGCCAGCAGCAAGGGACAGGCTTATGGCTACACCTTC.

This chain links TRBV19 with TRBJ1-6; D ambiguous. The CDR3 sequence is 15 residues long. Germline CDR1 is LNHDA and CDR2 is SQIVND (reference sequence). The V end was cut by 3 bases, the J end by 9 bases, with 15 bases between. CDR3 nucleotides: TGTGCCAGTAGTATGGTCGGAGGAAGGGTTTCACCCCTCCACTTT. It encodes CASSMVGGRVSPLHF. The full variable domain, in which reference TRBV19 and TRBJ1-6 provide the parts outside the CDR3, is DGGITQSPKYLFRKEGQNVTLSCEQNLNHDAMYWYRQDPGQGLRLIYYSQIVNDFQKGDIAEGYSVSREKKESFPLTVTSAQKNPTAFYLCASSMVGGRVSPLHFGNGTRLTVT.

The rearrangement uses TRBV28 and TRBJ1-2; 8 nucleotides agree with TRBD1. V shed 6 bases, J shed 7 bases, and the junction held 16 bases outside the gene matches. The CDR3 runs 16 residues. Germline-derived CDR1 and CDR2 are MDHEN and SYDVKM. The CDR3 reads CASRPDPGQVIRGYTF. CDR3 nucleotides: TGTGCCAGCAGGCCCGACCCGGGACAGGTTATCCGTGGCTACACCTTC.

The genes are TRBV9 and TRBJ2-6; 9 nucleotides align to TRBD1. The trim removed 3 bases at V and 0 bases at J, leaving 7 bases unmatched. The CDR3 contains 18 residues. The germline gives CDR1 SGDLS, CDR2 YYNGEE. The CDR3 nucleotides are TGTGCCAGCAGCGCCCAAAGGGACAGGGCCTCTGGGGCCAACGTCCTGACTTTC. Protein product: CASSAQRDRASGANVLTF.

This clone was recorded only once. V usage is TRBV5-6 and J usage is TRBJ1-2, with D possibly TRBD1 on 6 matching bases. This CDR3 spans 16 amino acids. Between the trimmed V and J ends, which lost 5 bases and 1 base, there was a span of 18 bases. The germline CDR1 and CDR2 sequences are SGHDT and YYEEEE. As DNA, the CDR3 is TGTGCCAGCAGTAAAGTTTCAGGGGACCTTAACTATGGCTACACCTTC. Translated: CASSKVSGDLNYGYTF.

This clone came up once. The rearrangement joins TRBV19 to TRBJ2-7; 7 nucleotides align to TRBD2. Germline V gives CDR1 LNHDA, CDR2 SQIVND (reference sequence). The CDR3 is 12 residues long. Germline trimming cut 8 bases from V and 2 bases from J; bases unmatched to any gene: 3. The CDR3 DNA reads TGTGCCAGTTATGCGGGAGCCTACGAGCAGTACTTC. This encodes CASYAGAYEQYF.

This clone was seen just once. V is TRBV4-1 and J is TRBJ1-2, with TRBD1 as a possible D gene (5 bases). V was shortened by 4 bases and J by 6 bases, with 18 bases between the two germline ends. CDR3 size: 15 residues. CDR1 and CDR2 (germline): MGHRA, YSYEKL. CDR3 protein: CASSRGRVRQHGYTF. CDR3 in DNA: TGCGCCAGCAGCCGAGGGAGGGTGCGACAGCATGGCTACACCTTC.